The entry below gives a single TCR beta chain sequence along with its context. The sample comes from a study of T-cell memory formation after mild COVID-19. TCRdb re-derived calls from the 5' RACE reads in MiXCR, one entry per CDR3 protein. The repertoire consists of hundreds of thousands of distinct CDR3 sequences, with about a sixth occurring once and the leading ten covering more than 20%. The source is a man between 18 and 35 years old who had mild COVID-19 (a few samples of this study predate the infection). Cell type and time point are not known. The sequencing input was PBMCs or a T cell subset sorted from them (not recorded which).

The CDR3 DNA follows: TGTGCCAGCAGCTCCGAAGGAGATACGCAGTATTTT. Amino acid sequence: CASSSEGDTQYF. This sequence joins TRBV7-2 and TRBJ2-3; D remains unclear. CDR1 SGHTA and CDR2 FQGNSA come from the germline V gene. Trimming pared 4 bases from V and 5 bases from J, leaving 7 bases between. The CDR3 sequence is 12 residues long. The full variable domain, completed using reference TRBV7-2 and TRBJ2-3, is GAGVSQSPSNKVTEKGKDVELRCDPISGHTALYWYRQSLGQGLEFLIYFQGNSAPDKSGLPSDRFSAERTGGSVSTLTIQRTQQEDSAVYLCASSSEGDTQYFGPGTRLTVL.